This TCR beta chain originates from a study of blood T cell repertoires in COVID-19. Study as a whole: Samples came from the United States, Italy and Spain, spanning acute and convalescent COVID-19. PBMCs, B-cell-depleted T cells, or T cells were the source of the cDNA or gDNA that made up the material.

Germline CDR1 MNHEY, CDR2 SMNVEV (reference sequence). CDR3 length: 14 amino acids. Trimming removed 5 bases from V and 1 base from J, with 11 bases in between. Source study methods: Amplification from reference gene primers served as the basis for estimated nucleated cell counts. Sequenced by immunoSEQ multiplex PCR; TCRdb stores in-frame clones only, minus some. V and J calls and clone size are given by that table; D and trimming were obtained from the DNA. The data show approximately 100,000 clones, roughly 84% seen once. This clone was seen a few times. This TCR was recovered from a human donor in a cohort sampled during active or convalescent COVID-19. Source material: peripheral blood. V gene TRBV27 combines with J gene TRBJ1-1; unclear D gene. The CDR3 is CASSKRERNTEAFF. The CDR3 region has the DNA TGTGCCAGCAGTAAGCGGGAACGGAACACTGAAGCTTTCTTT.